What follows describes a single T cell receptor beta chain. The data were taken from a study of control samples from healthy donors and cancer patients. Assay: immunoSEQ multiplex PCR; the TCRdb copy retains only in-frame clones and omits some. Of about 49,000 clones in the sample, roughly 85% were seen once. The germline CDR1 and CDR2 sequences are MNHNY and SVGAGI (reference sequence). The CDR3 covers 13 residues. Deletions cut 7 bases from V and 1 base from J, with 8 bases between. The chain employs TRBV6-6 and TRBJ1-5; unclear D gene. What was sequenced was PBMCs. The TCR originated in a woman aged 45-65 years with lung cancer. The CDR3 coding sequence is TGTGCCAGCACCTCCGACAGCAATCAGCCCCAGCATTTT. It specifies CASTSDSNQPQHF.